This T cell receptor beta chain was retrieved from a study of blood T cell repertoires in COVID-19. In the study's own analysis: Reference gene primers were amplified, and this amplification served to estimate nucleated cell counts. The assay was immunoSEQ multiplex PCR, and TCRdb's table has in-frame clones only and misses some. V, J and clone size were drawn from that table, and D and trimming were deduced from the DNA. The sample has around 150,000 clones; around 80% are singletons. The germline V gene has CDR1 SGDLS and CDR2 YYNGEE. This CDR3 has 15 amino acids. V lost 4 bases, J lost 7 bases, and 18 bases lay in between.

The TCR comes from a man between 35 and 55 years old who had recovered from COVID-19. This chain connects TRBV9 to TRBJ1-5, with D possibly TRBD1 on 6 matching bases. The specimen was PBMCs or T cells enriched from blood (not recorded which). The CDR3 bases are TGTGCCAGCAGCCCCGAGGGGGGGGAGTACCAGCCCCAGCATTTT. Protein: CASSPEGGEYQPQHF.